Listed below are T cell receptor beta chains from one sample, sequenced in a study of vaccination and CD4 T cells after COVID-19. Antigens for these TCRs are unknown. TCRdb fed the PCR reads into MiXCR, producing one record per CDR3 protein. The table has roughly 19,000 distinct CDR3 sequences, 48% seen once. This sample comprised CD4+ T cells from blood, cultured in vitro, obtained after SARS-CoV-2 vaccination. All receptors derive from a human donor who had recovered from COVID-19. Both conserved end residues are part of each CDR3. The D gene is left open where the match is weak. Clone sizes are given selectively: once, few, many, or a class where the clone is expanded.

CDR3aa | CDR3nt | v_gene | abundance | j_gene | d_gene
CASSSRQGTEAFF | TGTGCCAGCAGCTCGAGACAGGGCACTGAAGCTTTCTTT | TRBV7-2 | - | TRBJ1-1 | TRBD1
CASSPKPGQDYEQYF | TGTGCCAGCAGCCCGAAACCGGGACAGGACTACGAGCAGTACTTC | TRBV5-4 | - | TRBJ2-7 | TRBD1
CASSPRLNQPQHF | TGTGCCAGCAGCCCCCGCCTAAATCAGCCCCAGCATTTT | TRBV7-2 | - | TRBJ1-5 | -
CAGRNLDAFF | TGTGCCGGCAGGAACCTGGATGCTTTCTTT | TRBV6-1 | - | TRBJ1-1 | -
CATSGDRKLAKNIQYF | TGTGCCACCAGCGGAGACAGGAAACTAGCCAAAAACATTCAGTACTTC | TRBV15 | - | TRBJ2-4 | -
CASSKRQGAENTEAFF | TGTGCCAGCAGCAAGAGACAGGGGGCGGAGAACACTGAAGCTTTCTTT | TRBV11-3 | - | TRBJ1-1 | TRBD1
CASSAGFNGYTF | TGTGCCAGCAGTGCTGGTTTCAATGGCTACACCTTC | TRBV2 | - | TRBJ1-2 | -
CSASGGSSPKNIQYF | TGCAGTGCTAGCGGCGGGAGCTCCCCCAAAAACATTCAGTACTTC | TRBV20-1 | few | TRBJ2-4 | TRBD2
CACVQGTTEAFF | TGTGCCTGCGTACAGGGGACCACTGAAGCTTTCTTT | TRBV30 | - | TRBJ1-1 | TRBD1
CSARDRQGAHSNQPQHF | TGCAGTGCTAGAGATAGACAGGGGGCTCATAGCAATCAGCCCCAGCATTTT | TRBV20-1 | few | TRBJ1-5 | TRBD1
CISVSEAATSGRARETQYF | - | TRBV7-5 | few | TRBJ2-5 | -
CASSLKTGSTEAFF | TGTGCCAGCAGCTTGAAGACAGGCTCCACTGAAGCTTTCTTT | TRBV7-2 | few | TRBJ1-1 | -
CASSVEMNTEAFF | TGTGCCAGCAGCGTAGAAATGAACACTGAAGCTTTCTTT | TRBV9 | - | TRBJ1-1 | -
CASSYSIGRSNQPQHF | TGTGCCAGCAGTTACTCGATAGGGAGGAGCAATCAGCCCCAGCATTTT | TRBV6-2/TRBV6-3 | few | TRBJ1-5 | -
CAWSVGNTEAFF | TGTGCCTGGAGTGTAGGGAACACTGAAGCTTTCTTT | TRBV30 | - | TRBJ1-1 | -
CASSPGPGTGNGNTIYF | TGTGCCAGCAGCCCAGGTCCCGGGACAGGGAATGGAAACACCATATATTTT | TRBV7-9 | few | TRBJ1-3 | TRBD1
CASSNRDRGVSEQYF | TGTGCCAGTAGTAACCGGGACAGGGGCGTTAGCGAGCAGTACTTC | TRBV19 | - | TRBJ2-7 | TRBD1
CATSRGGQGAYGQYF | TGTGCCACCAGCAGAGGAGGACAGGGGGCCTACGGGCAGTACTTC | TRBV15 | - | TRBJ2-7 | TRBD1
CASRRDGSNYGYTF | TGTGCCAGCCGGAGGGACGGCTCTAACTATGGCTACACCTTC | TRBV27 | once | TRBJ1-2 | -
CSAVRDTGTDTQYF | TGCAGTGCGGTAAGGGACACCGGCACAGATACGCAGTATTTT | TRBV20-1 | - | TRBJ2-3 | -
CASSQDRGYGYTF | TGCGCCAGCAGCCAAGATCGAGGTTATGGCTACACCTTC | TRBV4-3 | - | TRBJ1-2 | -
CASSPLGVGTEAFF | TGTGCCAGCAGCCCATTAGGGGTAGGCACTGAAGCTTTCTTT | TRBV6-1 | few | TRBJ1-1 | -
CASNLLGGAGSDTQYF | TGTGCCAGCAACCTACTTGGGGGGGCGGGATCAGATACGCAGTATTTT | TRBV11-3 | - | TRBJ2-3 | -
CATSDTRPSGRQNEQFF | TGTGCCACCAGTGATACGCGACCAAGCGGGAGGCAAAATGAGCAGTTCTTC | TRBV24-1 | - | TRBJ2-1 | TRBD2
CSARDANSGANVLTF | TGCAGTGCTAGAGATGCGAACTCTGGGGCCAACGTCCTGACTTTC | TRBV20-1 | once | TRBJ2-6 | -
CTSRGPYSGNTIYF | TGTACCAGCCGCGGGCCGTACTCTGGAAACACCATATATTTT | TRBV6-1 | - | TRBJ1-3 | -
CASSPGQGGSPLHF | TGTGCCAGCAGCCCCGGACAGGGGGGTTCACCCCTCCACTTT | TRBV7-9 | few | TRBJ1-6 | TRBD1
CASSPLTGGGETQYF | TGTGCCAGCAGTCCCCTCACAGGGGGCGGGGAGACCCAGTACTTC | TRBV27 | - | TRBJ2-5 | TRBD1
CASSLQGAMSNTEAFF | TGTGCCAGCAGCCTCCAGGGGGCCATGTCGAACACTGAAGCTTTCTTT | TRBV7-2 | few | TRBJ1-1 | TRBD1
CASRSDLYNSPLHF | TGTGCCAGCAGATCTGACCTCTATAATTCACCCCTCCACTTT | TRBV27 | few | TRBJ1-6 | -
CAIRGGSSYNEQFF | TGTGCCATCCGGGGCGGGAGCTCCTACAATGAGCAGTTCTTC | TRBV10-3 | - | TRBJ2-1 | TRBD2
CASSQSGTGTSLPFF | TGTGCCAGCAGCCAATCAGGGACAGGGACCAGTTTACCTTTCTTT | TRBV7-2 | - | TRBJ1-1 | TRBD1
CASSGNEQFF | TGTGCCAGCAGTGGGAATGAGCAGTTCTTC | TRBV28 | - | TRBJ2-1 | -
CASSQIVGYGYTF | TGTGCCAGCAGCCAGATTGTAGGCTATGGCTACACCTTC | TRBV14 | once | TRBJ1-2 | -
CASSPQGQETQYF | TGTGCCAGCTCACCCCAGGGGCAAGAGACCCAGTACTTC | TRBV18 | - | TRBJ2-5 | -
CSARDRRTVVEAFF | TGCAGTGCTAGAGATCGACGGACAGTCGTTGAAGCTTTCTTT | TRBV20-1 | - | TRBJ1-1 | -
CASREDRVSNQPRHF | TGTGCCAGCAGGGAGGACAGGGTTAGCAATCAGCCCCGGCATTTT | TRBV6-1 | - | TRBJ1-5 | TRBD1